Each of the 7 T cell receptor beta chains below was sequenced from the same sample in a study of blood T cell repertoires in COVID-19. Sequenced by immunoSEQ multiplex PCR; TCRdb stores in-frame clones only, minus some. The data contain over 200,000 clones, about four fifths of them singletons. Source material: peripheral blood. The source of these receptors is a man aged 45-65 years with active or convalescent COVID-19.

The V gene is TRBV30, the J gene TRBJ1-4, with TRBD1 as a possible D gene (6 bases). The CDR3 has 14 amino acids. CDR1 and CDR2 (germline): GTSNPN, SVGIG (reference sequence). V was shortened by 5 bases and J by 5 bases, with 15 bases between the two germline ends. The CDR3 sequence is CAWALGGRNEKLFF. CDR3 bases: TGTGCCTGGGCCCTGGGGGGGCGGAATGAAAAACTGTTTTTT.

CDR3 in amino acids: CASSATTGGDSPLHF. The CDR3, as DNA: TGTGCCAGTAGTGCAACCACAGGGGGAGATTCACCCCTCCACTTT. The gene calls are TRBV19 and TRBJ1-6; 8 bases are shared with TRBD1. With 5 bases clipped from V and 8 bases from J, the junction kept 8 bases outside the gene matches. The CDR3 spans 15 residues. Germline CDR1 reads LNHDA; CDR2 reads SQIVND (reference sequence).

The CDR3 sequence: CASSWGQTNEKLFF. The CDR3 DNA sequence: TGTGCCAGCAGCTGGGGACAGACTAATGAAAAACTGTTTTTT. V is TRBV13 and J is TRBJ1-4, with 7 bases aligning to TRBD1. Germline assignment: CDR1 PRHDT and CDR2 FYEKMQ (reference sequence). The CDR3 has 14 residues. The V and J ends lost 4 bases and 2 bases, in that order; junction bases with no gene match: 1.

The chain combines TRBV2 with TRBJ1-5, with 8 bases aligning to TRBD1. CDR3 size: 13 residues. Germline V gene lookup returns CDR1 SNHLY and CDR2 FYNNEI. Germline trimming cut 7 bases from V and 2 bases from J; bases unmatched to any gene: 1. The CDR3 DNA reads as TGTGCCAGCACAGGGGGCGGCAATCAGCCCCAGCATTTT. Translating gives CASTGGGNQPQHF. Supplemented by reference TRBV2 and TRBJ1-5, the full variable domain reads EPEVTQTPSHQVTQMGQEVILRCVPISNHLYFYWYRQILGQKVEFLVSFYNNEISEKSEIFDDQFSVERPDGSNFTLKIRSTKLEDSAMYFCASTGGGNQPQHFGDGTRLSIL.

This rearrangement joins TRBV19 to TRBJ1-1, with D hard to call. The CDR3 length is 14 residues. Germline CDR1 reads LNHDA; CDR2 reads SQIVND (reference sequence). Trimming took off 3 bases at V and 3 bases at J, with 11 bases between the two ends. CDR3 residues: CASSIPSQDTEAFF. The CDR3 region has the DNA TGTGCCAGTAGTATCCCAAGCCAAGACACTGAAGCTTTCTTT. Together with reference TRBV19 and TRBJ1-1, the CDR3 gives the full variable domain: DGGITQSPKYLFRKEGQNVTLSCEQNLNHDAMYWYRQDPGQGLRLIYYSQIVNDFQKGDIAEGYSVSREKKESFPLTVTSAQKNPTAFYLCASSIPSQDTEAFFGQGTRLTVV.

The count of this clone is one. The rearrangement joins TRBV5-6 to TRBJ2-2, with D perhaps TRBD2 (6 bases). Per germline, CDR1 SGHDT and CDR2 YYEEEE. The CDR3 has 13 amino acids. V was shortened by 4 bases and J by 6 bases, with 10 bases between the two germline ends. CDR3 bases: TGTGCCAGCAGCCCCCGGAGGGCCGGGGAGCTGTTTTTT. Its translation is CASSPRRAGELFF.

A few counts support this clone. V and J are TRBV12-3 or TRBV12-4 and TRBJ2-7; a weak D match, TRBD2 (6 bases). This CDR3 comprises 11 residues. Deletions cut 7 bases from V and 4 bases from J, with 8 bases between. The CDR3 DNA follows: TGTGCCAGCACCGGGAGTTACGAGCAGTACTTC. Amino acids: CASTGSYEQYF.